This T cell receptor (beta chain) originates from a study of Tregs in tolerant kidney transplant recipients. This clone appeared a few times. Its antigen is still unknown. Findings of the study overall: Few patients were studied, so findings need validation in larger groups. Biological reproducibility was not directly addressed, but technical replication error appeared minimal. Nucleotide sequences could not be compared across some patients' samples due to primer changes.

CD4+CD25+CD127- Tregs, CD4+CD25- non-Tregs, CD4 and CD8 cells were sorted. The V and J ends lost 5 bases and 5 bases, in that order; junction bases with no gene match: 9. Germline CDR1 KGHSH, CDR2 LQKENI. This CDR3 contains 15 residues. Sequencing was performed with immunoSEQ multiplex PCR; in TCRdb, only in-frame clones are kept and a portion is missing. The sample contains about 110,000 clones, nearly 90% of which appear only once. This chain joins TRBV18 and TRBJ2-5; 9 nucleotides line up with TRBD1. The sample was CD4+ T cells from blood, taken before the transplant. The source of this sequence is a human donor who received a combined kidney and bone marrow transplant. The CDR3 reads CASSYGTGLRETQYF. In DNA form, the CDR3 reads TGTGCCAGCTCATACGGGACAGGGCTGAGGGAGACCCAGTACTTC.